The clone carrying this TCR beta chain has just one count. This entry belongs to a study of blood T cell repertoires in COVID-19. Study summary: Spain, Italy and the United States supplied samples that represented acute and convalescent COVID-19. From T cells, B-cell-depleted T cells, or PBMCs came the material, which was cDNA or gDNA.

Original processing methods: By means of reference gene primer amplification, nucleated cell counts were estimated. The repertoire was sequenced with immunoSEQ multiplex PCR; TCRdb's copy has only in-frame clones and lacks some. V, J and clone size are taken as reported in that table, and D and trimming were inferred from the DNA itself. The data hold under 150,000 clones, with roughly 88% observed a single time. With V trimmed by 5 bases and J by 2 bases, 6 bases remained unmatched. The CDR3 contains 15 residues. Per the germline V gene, CDR1 is SEHNR and CDR2 is FQNEAQ (reference sequence). One Seattle source followed patients from active infection through their disease course.

This TCR was sampled from a woman aged 55 to 70 with COVID-19, enrolled during active disease. The source material was peripheral blood. The rearrangement uses TRBV7-9 and TRBJ2-7; 10 nucleotides agree with TRBD1. The CDR3 spells CASSGGTGDPYEQYF. Written as DNA, the CDR3 is TGTGCCAGCAGCGGCGGGACAGGGGACCCCTACGAGCAGTACTTC.